Below are 15 T cell receptor beta chains sequenced from a single sample in a study of shared clonotypes between healthy human individuals. The repertoire was sequenced with immunoSEQ multiplex PCR; TCRdb's copy has only in-frame clones and lacks some. The table includes about 2 million clones, roughly 95% detected once. CD8 cells classed as naive were CD45RO-negative and positively selected for CCR7, excluding terminally differentiated effector memory CD45RA+ cells. What was sequenced was naive CD8+ T cells sorted from blood. The receptors originated from a man younger than 35 in good health.

The rearrangement uses TRBV28 and TRBJ1-5; D ambiguous. This CDR3 spans 14 amino acids. Germline CDR1 and CDR2: MDHEN and SYDVKM. V was cut by 7 bases and J by 5 bases, with 15 bases left in between. The CDR3 region is CASNPMSGYQPQHF. CDR3 DNA: TGTGCCAGCAATCCAATGTCGGGTTATCAGCCCCAGCATTTT.

The chain couples TRBV29-1 to TRBJ1-5; maybe TRBD1 (6 bases). Germline V CDR1 and CDR2: SQVTM, ANQGSEA. Trimming pared 5 bases from V and 2 bases from J, leaving 16 bases between. The CDR3 is 15 residues long. The CDR3 nucleotides read TGCAGCGTTCTGGAACAGGGAGGTCGCAATCAGCCCCAGCATTTT. It specifies CSVLEQGGRNQPQHF.

This clone showed up just once. The chain couples TRBV14 to TRBJ2-1; TRBD1 might be the D (5 bases). The CDR3 consists of 16 residues. CDR1 is SGHDN, CDR2 FVKESK, per germline. Trimming removed 1 base at V and 7 bases at J, with 17 bases between. The CDR3 nucleotides read TGTGCCAGCAGCCAAGGGCTCGTCGCAGGGTTAAATGAGCAGTTCTTC. Amino acids: CASSQGLVAGLNEQFF.

As concerns this clone: Other DNA sequences from this sample encode an identical CDR3 as well. V and J are TRBV28 and TRBJ1-6, with D possibly matching TRBD1 (5 bases). V lost 2 bases to trimming and J lost 0 bases, with 5 bases between them. Germline CDR1 is MDHEN and CDR2 is SYDVKM. This CDR3 spans 15 amino acids. Written as DNA, the CDR3 is TGTGCCAGCAGTTTAAGGGGCTCCTATAATTCACCCCTCCACTTT. Translating it yields CASSLRGSYNSPLHF.

This clone was recorded only once. The rearrangement links TRBV28 to TRBJ2-2, with D hard to call. Trimming pared 5 bases from V and 3 bases from J, leaving 7 bases between. This CDR3 contains 13 residues. Germline V lookup: CDR1 MDHEN, CDR2 SYDVKM. CDR3 in amino acids: CASSPQDTGELFF. In DNA, the CDR3 is TGTGCCAGCAGTCCCCAAGACACCGGGGAGCTGTTTTTT.

The rearrangement uses TRBV10-3 and TRBJ1-5, with a possible D match to TRBD1 (5 bases). Germline V gene data show CDR1 as ENHRY and CDR2 as SYGVKD. There are 14 residues in the CDR3. Trimming cost V 3 bases and J 2 bases, with 8 bases left between them. The CDR3 bases are TGTGCCATCAGTGATGGAGGGGGCAATCAGCCCCAGCATTTT. It encodes CAISDGGGNQPQHF.

The CDR3 DNA reads as TGCAGCGTGGGTAATCTGGGGGCTTACACTGAAGCTTTCTTT. Translation: CSVGNLGAYTEAFF. The genes are TRBV29-1 and TRBJ1-1, with D perhaps TRBD1 (6 bases). CDR1 is SQVTM and CDR2 is ANQGSEA in the germline V gene. Trimming took 6 bases from V and 3 from J, leaving 17 bases between them. This CDR3 has 14 residues.

Concerning this clone: At one end the junction does not follow the germline gene, possibly because of a read error. The CDR3 loop reads CASSSTYGQGVEQYF. The CDR3 nucleotides read TGTGCTAGCAGCTCGACGTACGGACAGGGGGTCGAGCAGTACTTC. The chain is built from TRBV7-7 and TRBJ2-7, with 10 positions matching TRBD1. CDR1 is SSHAT and CDR2 is FNYEAQ in the germline V gene (reference sequence). The CDR3 consists of 15 residues. Full variable domain (rest looked up from reference TRBV7-7 and TRBJ2-7): GAGVSQSPRYKVTKRGQDVTLRCDPISSHATLYWYQQALGQGPEFLTYFNYEAQPDKSGLPSDRFSAERPEGSISTLTIQRTEQRDSAMYRCASSSTYGQGVEQYFGPGTRLTVT.

The chain has TRBV5-1 and TRBJ2-3; 14 bases map to TRBD2. CDR1 is SGHRS, CDR2 YFSETQ, per germline. V was pared by 5 bases and J by 6 bases, with 11 bases of the junction left unmatched. The CDR3 is made up of 17 amino acids. The CDR3, as DNA: TGCGCCAGCAGGGACGGGACTAGCGGGAGTAGGGCGGATACGCAGTATTTT. This encodes CASRDGTSGSRADTQYF.

V usage is TRBV4-3 and J usage is TRBJ2-7; D is possibly TRBD1 or TRBD2 (5 bases each). CDR3 size: 15 residues. CDR1 and CDR2 from the germline V gene are LGHNA and YSLEER. Trimming pared 2 bases from V and 5 bases from J, leaving 16 bases between. The CDR3, as DNA: TGCGCCAGCAGCCAACGGGACGGTAGGGCTAACGAGCAGTACTTC. Amino acid sequence: CASSQRDGRANEQYF.

V usage is TRBV27 and J usage is TRBJ2-7, with TRBD1 identical over 10 bases. CDR3 size: 14 residues. CDR1 and CDR2 (germline): MNHEY, SMNVEV (reference sequence). Germline trimming cut 4 bases from V and 3 bases from J; bases unmatched to any gene: 3. CDR3 DNA sequence: TGTGCCAGCAGTTCGACAGGGGGCCTCTACGAGCAGTACTTC. Translating gives CASSSTGGLYEQYF.

This chain joins TRBV27 and TRBJ2-1, with TRBD1 as a possible D gene (5 bases). There are 14 residues in the CDR3. V was trimmed by 5 bases and J by 3 bases, leaving 11 bases between them. Germline V gives CDR1 MNHEY, CDR2 SMNVEV (reference sequence). CDR3 DNA sequence: TGTGCCAGCAGTCTAGGGGTCGTCTACAATGAGCAGTTCTTC. Translating it yields CASSLGVVYNEQFF.

The genes are TRBV28 and TRBJ1-1; 12 bases line up with TRBD1. From germline, CDR1 is MDHEN and CDR2 SYDVKM. Losses at the gene ends were 5 bases for V and 6 bases for J; bases not matched to a gene: 7. The CDR3 length is 15 residues. The CDR3 DNA reads as TGTGCCAGCAGTCACCGGGACAGGGGGCTGGCTGAAGCTTTCTTT. This gives the protein CASSHRDRGLAEAFF.

This chain uses TRBV10-1 with TRBJ2-3; 7 bases line up with TRBD2. This CDR3 is 15 amino acids long. Germline loops: CDR1 WNHNN, CDR2 SYGVQD (reference sequence). Trimming took 3 bases from V and 3 from J; bases not matched to a gene: 6. The CDR3 DNA sequence: TGCGCCAGCAGTGATAATCCACTAGCGACAGATACGCAGTATTTT. Translating it yields CASSDNPLATDTQYF.

CDR3 protein: CASSPGGAKNIQYF. The DNA of the CDR3 is TGTGCCAGCAGCCCGGGGGGAGCCAAAAACATTCAGTACTTC. The rearrangement links TRBV27 to TRBJ2-4, with TRBD2 matching 7 bases. J was trimmed by 0 bases and V by 6 bases; bases with no gene match: 2. In germline, CDR1 is MNHEY, CDR2 SMNVEV (reference sequence). The CDR3 loop spans 14 amino acids.